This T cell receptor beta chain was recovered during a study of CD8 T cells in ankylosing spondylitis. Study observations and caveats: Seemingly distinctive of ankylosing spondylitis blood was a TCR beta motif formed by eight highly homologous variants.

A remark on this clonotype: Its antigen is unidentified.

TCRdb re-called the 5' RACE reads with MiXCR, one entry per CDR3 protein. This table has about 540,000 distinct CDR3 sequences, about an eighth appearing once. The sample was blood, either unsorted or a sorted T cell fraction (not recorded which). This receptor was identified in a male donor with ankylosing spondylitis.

The CDR3 nucleotides read TGTGCCATCAGTGAGTTGGCCTACGAGCAGTACTTC. It codes for CAISELAYEQYF. The V and J genes are TRBV10-3 and TRBJ2-7, with D unresolved. Germline V gene lookup returns CDR1 ENHRY and CDR2 SYGVKD. The ends were cut back, 1 base at V and 2 bases at J, with 3 bases in the middle. The CDR3 loop spans 12 amino acids.